This is a list of T cell receptor beta chains from one sample in a study of T cells expressing NK-cell markers. TCRdb reanalyzed the 5' RACE reads, giving one entry per CDR3 protein sequence and no DNA. The sample totals some 390,000 distinct CDR3 sequences. Sequencing was done on a sample of blood T cells: a sorted CD56 or NKG2C T cell subset, CD4+ or CD8+ T cells, or bulk PBMC T cells (not recorded which). The source is a woman aged 45-65 years in good health. Both conserved end residues are part of each CDR3. Each record gives: J gene, V gene, CDR3 protein.

TRBJ1-6,TRBV5-8,CASSLERGRISPLHF
TRBJ1-2,TRBV10-3,CAISRTGDGYTF
TRBJ2-2,TRBV6-1,CASSDDNRDGELFF
TRBJ1-5,TRBV5-6,CASSLAGQSYQPQHF
TRBJ2-1,TRBV11-3,CASTLGLAGDNEQFF
TRBJ2-3,TRBV9,CASSVVGELAGGGDTQYF
TRBJ2-1,TRBV24-1,CATTSGQGVSYNEQFF
TRBJ2-1,TRBV18,CASSPPRGPGVHGLVDEQFF
TRBJ2-1,TRBV5-1,CASSSPLRRLADTDTSYNEQFF
TRBJ1-2,TRBV7-2,CASTPEVGTNYGYTF
TRBJ2-1,TRBV27,CASTLTMEYYNEQFF
TRBJ2-2,TRBV11-2,CASSLVEAGELFF
TRBJ2-1,TRBV29-1,CSGNLDGRAFF
TRBJ1-2,TRBV5-5,CASSFGITVDRASGYTF
TRBJ2-1,TRBV12-3/TRBV12-4,CASSLAGGSTYNEQFF
TRBJ2-1,TRBV20-1,CSAPASGSYEQFF
TRBJ2-3,TRBV6-6,CASTRLETSGTDTQYF
TRBJ1-6,TRBV11-2,CASSLVGGGYNSPLHF
TRBJ2-2,TRBV5-1,CASSLHRGRGGELFF
TRBJ2-1,TRBV7-9,CASSLSLVEQFF
TRBJ2-1,TRBV12-3/TRBV12-4,CATSGLAGGAYNEQFF
TRBJ2-1,TRBV24-1,CATSATAGGITDNEQFF
TRBJ2-6,TRBV29-1,CSVITGSNSGANVLTF
TRBJ2-7,TRBV30,CAWRTGTGSSYEQYF
TRBJ2-7,TRBV5-1,CASATSRDHYEQYF
TRBJ2-3,TRBV3-1,CASSLRKLAGADTQYF
TRBJ1-1,TRBV5-5,CASSLGGALLNTEAFF
TRBJ1-1,TRBV5-1,CASSFDDVEAFF
TRBJ1-2,TRBV20-1,CSARGGTDYGYTF
TRBJ2-1,TRBV24-1,CATSDLGGTDNEQFF
TRBJ2-5,TRBV13,CASSLGEGSPHETQYF
TRBJ2-1,TRBV10-3,CAISESGGAQSSYNEQFF
TRBJ2-3,TRBV29-1,CSVEVPSLREGLFTDTQYF
TRBJ2-2,TRBV28,CASSKRRETGELFF
TRBJ1-2,TRBV11-2,CASSLELAIHGYTF
TRBJ2-3,TRBV5-1,CASSLGASGTSLHTQYF
TRBJ2-7,TRBV10-3,CAITMGQGKLEQYF
TRBJ2-5,TRBV20-1,CSASPSVETQYF
TRBJ2-7,TRBV5-1,CASSLVSRGWGGSSYEQYF
TRBJ2-6,TRBV7-9,CASSSHRGPGANVLTF